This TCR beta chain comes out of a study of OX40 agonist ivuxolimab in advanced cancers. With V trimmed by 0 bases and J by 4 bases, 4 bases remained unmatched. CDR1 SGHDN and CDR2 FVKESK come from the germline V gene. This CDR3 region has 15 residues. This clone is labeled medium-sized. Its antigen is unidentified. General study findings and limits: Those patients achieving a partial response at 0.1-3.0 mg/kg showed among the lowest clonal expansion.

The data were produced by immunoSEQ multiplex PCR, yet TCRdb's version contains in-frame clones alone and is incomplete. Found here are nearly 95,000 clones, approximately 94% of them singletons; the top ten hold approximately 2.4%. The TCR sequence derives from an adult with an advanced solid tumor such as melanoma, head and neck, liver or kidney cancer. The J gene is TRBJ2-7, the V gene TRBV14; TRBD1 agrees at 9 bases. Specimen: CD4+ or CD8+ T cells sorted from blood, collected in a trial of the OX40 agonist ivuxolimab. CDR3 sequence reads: CASSQDLGQGYEQYF. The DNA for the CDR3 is TGTGCCAGCAGCCAAGACCTGGGACAGGGATACGAGCAGTACTTC.